This T cell receptor (beta chain) is from a study of blood T cell repertoires in COVID-19. Germline loops: CDR1 SGHTA, CDR2 FQGNSA. The V and J ends lost 5 bases and 2 bases respectively, with 13 bases between them. CDR3 length equals 15 residues. Clones were sequenced by immunoSEQ multiplex PCR, and TCRdb holds only the in-frame ones, with some missing. The data hold some 300,000 clones, with just under 90% observed a single time. V and J are TRBV7-2 and TRBJ1-3; D remains ambiguous. The sequence came from a woman aged 45-65 years who had been exposed to COVID-19. Sequences were obtained from PBMCs or T cells enriched from blood (not recorded which). The CDR3 nucleotides read TGTGCCAGCAGCCCAGCCCCGGGGACTGGAAACACCATATATTTT. The encoded protein is CASSPAPGTGNTIYF. The full variable domain, in which reference TRBV7-2 and TRBJ1-3 provide the parts outside the CDR3, is GAGVSQSPSNKVTEKGKDVELRCDPISGHTALYWYRQSLGQGLEFLIYFQGNSAPDKSGLPSDRFSAERTGGSVSTLTIQRTQQEDSAVYLCASSPAPGTGNTIYFGEGSWLTVV.